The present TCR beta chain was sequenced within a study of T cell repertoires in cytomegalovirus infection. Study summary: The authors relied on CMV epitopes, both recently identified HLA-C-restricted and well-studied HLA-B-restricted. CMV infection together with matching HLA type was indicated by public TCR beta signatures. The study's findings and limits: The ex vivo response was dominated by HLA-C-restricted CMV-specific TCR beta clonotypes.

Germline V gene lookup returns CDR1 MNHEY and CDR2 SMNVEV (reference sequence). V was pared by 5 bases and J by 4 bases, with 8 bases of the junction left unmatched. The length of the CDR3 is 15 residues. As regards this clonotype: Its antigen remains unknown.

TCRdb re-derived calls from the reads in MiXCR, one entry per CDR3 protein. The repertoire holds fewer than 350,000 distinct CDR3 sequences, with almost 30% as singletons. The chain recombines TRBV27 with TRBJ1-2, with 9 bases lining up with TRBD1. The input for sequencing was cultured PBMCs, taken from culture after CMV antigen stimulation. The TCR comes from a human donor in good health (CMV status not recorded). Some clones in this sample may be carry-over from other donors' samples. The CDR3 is CASSPDRGGGYGYTF. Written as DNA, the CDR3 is TGTGCCAGCAGTCCTGACAGGGGGGGGGGCTATGGCTACACCTTC.